This T cell receptor (beta chain) was profiled in a study of CD8+ T cells in alopecia areata. The study, taken as a whole, reports: One nonresponder leaves baseline CD8+ expansion's link to response uncertain. Scalp clonality, along with expanded CD8+ clones among the top 100, was significantly decreased by tofacitinib.

Trimming stripped 4 bases from V and 4 bases from J, with 18 bases between. Per germline, CDR1 SGHAT and CDR2 FQNNGV. The CDR3 contains 16 residues. For this clone: The antigen is unknown.

RNA was isolated and reverse transcribed to cDNA, the sequencing template. The assay was immunoSEQ multiplex PCR, and TCRdb's table has in-frame clones only and misses some. In the table there are 150,000 to 200,000 clones, less than 70% of which are singletons. Treatment defined: oral pan-JAK inhibitor, 5-10 mg twice daily. The source material was CD4+ T cells sorted from blood, sampled around week 50, from a patient treated with tofacitinib. This receptor was obtained from a human donor with alopecia areata. The chain couples TRBV11-2 to TRBJ2-3; tentatively, D is TRBD2 (6 bases). CDR3 residues: CASSSPRLAMPDTQYF. CDR3 DNA: TGTGCCAGCAGCTCCCCCCGCCTAGCGATGCCAGATACGCAGTATTTT.